This TCR beta chain was recorded in a study of Tregs in tolerant kidney transplant recipients (dated by TCRdb to the late 2010s). Study-wide context: Transplants used related donors with nonmyeloablative bone marrow transplantation; mixed chimerism was transient in the human trials. The study applied TCRbeta sequencing to find donor-specific regulatory T cells before combined kidney and bone marrow transplantation and then followed those same cells after transplant. The paper's findings and limits, for the study overall: Donor-specific Treg expansion exceeded global Treg expansion in tolerant patients, suggesting antigen-driven rather than nonspecific expansion. Expanding Tregs with activated donor B cells appeared to identify the most biologically relevant and donor-specific TCRbeta repertoire. Biological reproducibility was not directly addressed, though technical replication error appeared minimal. For some patients the PCR primers changed over time, which made it impossible to compare the samples from those patients at the nucleotide level. Because only a small number of patients were included, the study had limitations, and the results will need to be validated in larger populations as well as under other immunosuppression protocols.

Comments on this clone: Its antigen specificity is not known.

The time point label corresponds to: blood sample drawn before combined kidney and bone marrow transplant. In bulk CFSE mixed lymphocyte reactions, CFSE-labeled recipient PBMCs were cocultured with irradiated donor PBMCs for 5 to 6 days, then stained for CD3/CD4/CD8 and FACS-sorted. A few combined kidney and bone marrow transplant recipients from the ITN036ST trial were included as patients, and samples were available only from these trial subjects. Healthy control blood was processed to PBMCs with a Ficoll density gradient and then cryopreserved, whereas patient PBMCs were collected both before and after transplant. Genomic DNA was extracted from sorted cells with the QIAGEN DNeasy Blood and Tissue Kit for TCRbeta CDR3 sequencing. High-throughput TCRbeta CDR3 sequencing was carried out commercially through immunoSEQ, with PCR amplification with bias correction and internal controls included. Processing in the source paper ran as follows. Unique productive TCRbeta sequences were defined by CDR3 nucleotide sequence where primers matched, and otherwise by CDR3 amino acid sequence together with Vbeta and Jbeta genes. A sequence counted as donor-reactive if, in CFSE-low cells, the sequence had a frequency of at least 0.01% and was expanded at least 5-fold compared with unstimulated cells. Jensen-Shannon divergence, calculated on the top 100 TCRbeta sequences ranked by frequency, was used to quantify repertoire divergence. For samples with multiple sequencing runs, sorting error was corrected in each run separately before the runs were combined. In its TCRdb copy, this immuneACCESS table keeps in-frame sequences only and misses some clones. Where compared with another copy, unresolved V genes explain less than half of these, and the others have no known cause. That table gives V, J and clone size, and the DNA gave D and trimming. The sample's table lists a count of fewer than 3,000 clones. The ten most abundant clones make up approximately 5.2% of the sample.

The specimen was CD8+ T cells from blood cultured with allogeneic cells, collected before the transplant. This clonotype originated in a human patient who received a combined kidney and bone marrow transplant.

The DNA read from the CDR3 is TGCGCCAGCAGTAATCTTTGGGACAGGGGGCGCACAGATACG. This translates into CASSNLWDRGRTDT. The full CDR3 protein is CASSNLWDRGRTDTQYF. This chain is built from TRBV10-2 and TRBJ2-3; TRBD1 aligns with 12 central bases. The read terminates 3 residues ahead of where the CDR3 ends, so the germline J gene completes it. Trimming accounts for 5 bases at V and 1 base at J, while the number of junction bases matched to no gene is 7. CDR1 and CDR2 are read off the germline V gene as WSHSY and SAAADI. The CDR3 runs 17 residues from the cysteine to the phenylalanine. The DNA covers only part of the CDR3, 42 bases in frame from base 1.